The 19 T cell receptor beta chains below were found in one sample sequenced in a study of T cell clusters in autoimmune cytopenias. TRB rearrangements were amplified by touch-down multiplex PCR with mixed TRB-A/B primers. TCRdb re-called the multiplex PCR reads, yielding one record per CDR3 amino acid sequence without DNA. Here the sample table reports roughly 2,000 distinct CDR3 sequences. TRB was amplified from 250 ng of peripheral blood genomic DNA per sample. Specimen: peripheral blood. The receptor set was obtained from a human donor with an autoimmune cytopenia or autoimmune hepatitis (not recorded which).

The chain carries TRBV7-9 and TRBJ1-6. The CDR3 has 15 residues. The germline V gene encodes CDR1 SEHNR and CDR2 FQNEAQ (reference sequence). The CDR3 spells CASSLSRAVGSPLHF.

This clonotype registers medium-sized by frequency. The rearrangement links TRBV11-1 to TRBJ1-1. Germline CDR1 SGHAT, CDR2 FQDESV (reference sequence). The CDR3 is made up of 13 amino acids. CDR3 region: CASTTEAQSPAFF.

This clonotype ranks as medium-sized in terms of frequency. The chain has TRBV12-3 or TRBV12-4 and TRBJ2-5; no DNA is available, so the TRBD2 call from TCRdb remains unchecked. The CDR3 has 15 residues. The CDR3: CASTLGLAGEETQYF.

This clonotype is classed as medium-sized by frequency. This sequence joins TRBV6-5 and TRBJ2-1. CDR3 length: 14 residues. Germline loops: CDR1 MNHEY, CDR2 SVGAGI. The CDR3 protein is CASRGSGSYNEQFF.

This chain links TRBV11-2 with TRBJ2-5. The CDR3 has 13 amino acids. Germline values: CDR1 SGHAT, CDR2 FQNNGV. CDR3 in amino acids: CASSLESKGTQYF.

According to its frequency, this clonotype is medium-sized (0.01 to 0.1%). V gene TRBV10-3 combines with J gene TRBJ2-5; TCRdb returns TRBD1, unconfirmable since there is no DNA. The CDR3 totals 12 residues. CDR1 and CDR2 from the germline V gene are ENHRY and SYGVKD. CDR3 sequence: CASTGAGETQYF.

This clonotype is classed as medium-sized by frequency. J is TRBJ2-3 and V is TRBV19; TCRdb selects TRBD1, and the lack of DNA leaves this call unchecked. Germline lookup yields CDR1 LNHDA and CDR2 SQIVND (reference sequence). The CDR3 spans 15 residues. The CDR3 spells CASSIDGQSTDTQYF. Together with reference TRBV19 and TRBJ2-3, the CDR3 gives the full variable domain: DGGITQSPKYLFRKEGQNVTLSCEQNLNHDAMYWYRQDPGQGLRLIYYSQIVNDFQKGDIAEGYSVSREKKESFPLTVTSAQKNPTAFYLCASSIDGQSTDTQYFGPGTRLTVL.

Judged by frequency, this clonotype is large (0.1 to 1%). The chain couples TRBV29-1 to TRBJ2-1; TCRdb calls TRBD2, which cannot be checked without DNA. This CDR3 has 15 amino acids. CDR1 SQVTM and CDR2 ANQGSEA come from the germline V gene. The CDR3 region is CSVDLGQGGGNEQFF.

This clonotype ranks as medium-sized in terms of frequency. The chain uses TRBV19 and TRBJ1-1; TCRdb calls TRBD1, which cannot be checked without DNA. Germline CDR1 and CDR2: LNHDA and SQIVND (reference sequence). This CDR3 is 15 amino acids long. This CDR3 is CASSTEMTGNTEAFF.

Judged by frequency, this clonotype is large. The V call is TRBV29-1, the J call TRBJ2-3; TCRdb's D gene call, TRBD2, goes unchecked for lack of DNA. Germline CDR1 is SQVTM and CDR2 is ANQGSEA. This CDR3 comprises 12 residues. CDR3 loop: CSVDVAEDTQYF.

This clonotype is labeled large based on frequency. The V call is TRBV19, the J call TRBJ2-1. Germline CDR1 is LNHDA and CDR2 is SQIVND (reference sequence). CDR3 length: 15 amino acids. The chain's CDR3 is CASSQLESSYNEQFF. The variable domain in full, with the rest retrieved from reference TRBV19 and TRBJ2-1, is DGGITQSPKYLFRKEGQNVTLSCEQNLNHDAMYWYRQDPGQGLRLIYYSQIVNDFQKGDIAEGYSVSREKKESFPLTVTSAQKNPTAFYLCASSQLESSYNEQFFGPGTRLTVL.

By frequency, this clonotype is medium-sized. The CDR3 protein is CASSLTGGGYNEQFF. This chain joins TRBV27 and TRBJ2-1; TCRdb's assignment of TRBD2 cannot be checked, as there is no DNA. The CDR3 is made up of 15 amino acids. Germline assignment: CDR1 MNHEY and CDR2 SMNVEV (reference sequence).

Measured by frequency, this clonotype is medium-sized. The chain uses TRBV6-5 and TRBJ1-6. Germline V gene data show CDR1 as MNHEY and CDR2 as SVGAGI. This CDR3 region has 15 residues. The CDR3 sequence: CASSRSTGTTSPLHF.

This clonotype shows up as medium-sized by frequency. This chain joins TRBV27 and TRBJ2-2; the D call from TCRdb, TRBD1, cannot be confirmed without DNA. Germline V CDR1 and CDR2: MNHEY, SMNVEV (reference sequence). This CDR3 spans 14 amino acids. The CDR3 region is CASSLQGGTGELFF.

Frequency places this clonotype as medium-sized. This rearrangement joins TRBV6-5 to TRBJ2-3. This CDR3 has 14 amino acids. CDR1 is MNHEY and CDR2 is SVGAGI in the germline V gene. The CDR3 loop is CASSYSGSTDTQYF.

This clonotype is classed as medium-sized by frequency. The chain uses TRBV7-6 and TRBJ2-1; TCRdb calls TRBD2, which cannot be checked without DNA. The V gene's germline CDR1 is SGHVS and CDR2 FNYEAQ. The CDR3 covers 15 residues. The CDR3 loop reads CASSKGVAGDNEQFF.

The genes are TRBV20-1 and TRBJ1-5; TCRdb names TRBD1, which stays unverified in the absence of DNA. Germline assignment: CDR1 DFQATT and CDR2 SNEGSKA (reference sequence). This CDR3 is built from 13 residues. CDR3 region: CSAATGGNQPQHF.

This clonotype is classed as medium-sized by frequency. The chain links TRBV9 to TRBJ2-7; TCRdb gives TRBD1 as the D gene, but with no DNA this cannot be confirmed. This CDR3 contains 13 residues. Germline CDR1 and CDR2: SGDLS and YYNGEE. CDR3 loop: CASSPSDRPEQYF.

The gene calls are TRBV28 and TRBJ1-5; TCRdb reports TRBD1, a call that lacks DNA to check it against. Germline V lookup: CDR1 MDHEN, CDR2 SYDVKM. This CDR3 is built from 13 residues. CDR3 sequence reads: CASSRTVNQPQHF.